This entry lists 7 T cell receptor beta chains sequenced from one sample in a study of Ad26.COV2.S vaccination and SARS-CoV-2 variants. Treatment reported: some 20 received Ad26.COV2.S at low or high dose, single or two shots; a few received placebo; per-sample allocation not given. Material that was analyzed had been drawn on day 63 after the first vaccine or placebo injection. The repertoire was sequenced with immunoSEQ multiplex PCR; TCRdb's copy has only in-frame clones and lacks some. The data hold 350,000 to 500,000 clones, with approximately 90% observed a single time. Sequenced here: peripheral blood, sampled in a trial of Ad26.COV2.S vaccine versus placebo. These receptors were obtained from a person between 18 and 65 years old who received the Ad26.COV2.S COVID-19 vaccine or a placebo.

This clone was detected only a few times. The chain has TRBV5-1 and TRBJ1-5; D is uncertain. The CDR3 length is 15 residues. V was trimmed by 2 bases and J by 3 bases, leaving 12 bases between them. Germline assignment: CDR1 SGHRS and CDR2 YFSETQ. CDR3 protein: CASSFRPGDNQPQHF. CDR3 nucleotide sequence: TGCGCCAGCAGCTTCCGCCCAGGTGACAATCAGCCCCAGCATTTT.

J is TRBJ1-6 and V is TRBV5-1; D is unclear. Trimming took off 3 bases at V and 6 bases at J, with 10 bases between the two ends. The germline V gene encodes CDR1 SGHRS and CDR2 YFSETQ. This CDR3 region has 14 residues. CDR3 DNA sequence: TGCGCCAGCAGCTCAAGTGTGTCTAATTCACCCCTCCACTTT. Its translation: CASSSSVSNSPLHF.

The chain combines TRBV19 with TRBJ2-1; 8 bases align to TRBD2. The V gene's germline CDR1 is LNHDA and CDR2 SQIVND (reference sequence). There are 13 residues in the CDR3. With 4 bases clipped from V and 6 bases from J, the junction kept 2 bases outside the gene matches. The CDR3 region is CASSSGRTNEQFF. As DNA, the CDR3 is TGTGCCAGTAGTAGCGGGAGGACCAATGAGCAGTTCTTC.

This chain connects TRBV6-5 to TRBJ2-7, with 7 bases lining up with TRBD2. The V gene end was trimmed by 3 bases and the J gene end by 0 bases; junction bases not matched to a gene: 2. The CDR3 totals 14 residues. Germline V CDR1 and CDR2: MNHEY, SVGAGI. As DNA, the CDR3 is TGTGCCAGCAGTTATGAGCGGGACTCCTACGAGCAGTACTTC. Translated, it gives CASSYERDSYEQYF.

The chain employs TRBV7-2 and TRBJ2-7, with D possibly called TRBD1 or TRBD2 (5 bases each). In germline, CDR1 is SGHTA, CDR2 FQGNSA. With 2 bases removed from V and 3 bases from J, the gap between germline ends came to 11 bases. There are 14 residues in the CDR3. CDR3 nucleotides: TGTGCCAGCAGCTTATCTGGGGGTAACTACGAGCAGTACTTC. This gives the protein CASSLSGGNYEQYF.

The V call is TRBV5-1, the J call TRBJ2-5, with 9 bases identical to TRBD2. Trimming removed 0 bases from V and 5 bases from J; junction bases left unmatched: 11. CDR3 length equals 17 residues. Germline lookup yields CDR1 SGHRS and CDR2 YFSETQ. The CDR3 nucleotides are TGCGCCAGCAGCTTGGAGGGTAGCGGGGGCCCTGTGGAGACCCAGTACTTC. Translating gives CASSLEGSGGPVETQYF. Using reference TRBV5-1 and TRBJ2-5 for the parts outside the CDR3, the full variable domain is KAGVTQTPRYLIKTRGQQVTLSCSPISGHRSVSWYQQTPGQGLQFLFEYFSETQRNKGNFPGRFSGRQFSNSRSEMNVSTLELGDSALYLCASSLEGSGGPVETQYFGPGTRLLVL.

The count of this clone is one. CDR3 coding DNA: TGTGCCAGCAGTTACGGGACTAGCTCCAATGAGCAGTTCTTC. The encoded protein is CASSYGTSSNEQFF. V and J are TRBV6-5 and TRBJ2-1, with 9 bases aligning to TRBD2. Losses at the gene ends were 2 bases for V and 6 bases for J; bases not matched to a gene: 2. This CDR3 region has 14 residues. Germline CDR1 is MNHEY and CDR2 is SVGAGI.